Following are 15 T cell receptor beta chains from one sample sequenced in a study of cytomegalovirus exposure and HLA in healthy donors. Primers included in the PCR were 60 Vbeta and 13 Jbeta primers. Some clones are missing from TCRdb's copy, which holds only in-frame ones; the method was immunoSEQ multiplex PCR. Counted here are around 150,000 clones, 55% to 80% occurring once; the ten biggest clones make up approximately 4.5%. Material for sequencing was PBMCs. All receptors come from a woman aged 18-35 years in good health and CMV-seropositive.

This clone turned up a few times. The CDR3 DNA follows: TGCAGCGTTGATCGCCCAGGGGGAAAATCCTACGAGCAGTACTTC. Amino acids: CSVDRPGGKSYEQYF. The chain has TRBV29-1 and TRBJ2-7, with 7 bases that match TRBD1. The CDR3 sequence is 15 residues long. Trimming took 3 bases from V and 1 from J; bases not matched to a gene: 9. CDR1 and CDR2 from the germline V gene are SQVTM and ANQGSEA.

This chain uses TRBV5-5 with TRBJ2-3; D perhaps matches TRBD1 (6 bases). Germline CDR1 reads SGHKS; CDR2 reads YYEKEE (reference sequence). The length of the CDR3 is 14 residues. The V end lost 4 bases, the J end lost 4 bases, and 13 bases lay between the germline ends. Written as DNA, the CDR3 is TGTGCCAGCAGCAAACAGGGTTGGGCAGATACGCAGTATTTT. Protein sequence: CASSKQGWADTQYF.

The chain carries TRBV7-9 and TRBJ1-6, with 7 positions matching TRBD1. V trimming: 4 bases; J trimming: 10 bases; junction bases outside the gene matches: 13. Germline V lookup: CDR1 SEHNR, CDR2 FQNEAQ (reference sequence). The CDR3 loop spans 16 amino acids. In nucleotides, the CDR3 is TGTGCCAGCAGCTCTGACAGGGCGCTACTCGTGTCACCCCTCCACTTT. Translation: CASSSDRALLVSPLHF.

The J gene is TRBJ2-3, the V gene TRBV5-4; 9 nucleotides align to TRBD2. V was clipped by 2 bases and J by 2 bases; unmatched bases: 3. Germline loops: CDR1 SGHNT, CDR2 YYREEE (reference sequence). The CDR3 length is 15 residues. This CDR3 reads CASSFSGGITDTQYF. The CDR3 DNA sequence: TGTGCCAGCAGCTTCAGCGGGGGGATCACAGATACGCAGTATTTT. Filled out from reference TRBV5-4 and TRBJ2-3, the complete variable domain reads ETGVTQSPTHLIKTRGQQVTLRCSSQSGHNTVSWYQQALGQGPQFIFQYYREEENGRGNFPPRFSGLQFPNYSSELNVNALELDDSALYLCASSFSGGITDTQYFGPGTRLTVL.

This clone occurred a few times. V gene TRBV5-5 combines with J gene TRBJ1-5; the D is unclear. Trimming left V 0 bases short and J 4 bases short, with 11 bases between. This CDR3 region has 15 residues. The germline CDR1 and CDR2 sequences are SGHKS and YYEKEE (reference sequence). CDR3 DNA sequence: TGTGCCAGCAGCTTGGAGGCGGGAACTAATCAGCCCCAGCATTTT. Translation: CASSLEAGTNQPQHF. Complete variable domain (other parts from reference TRBV5-5 and TRBJ1-5): DAGVTQSPTHLIKTRGQQVTLRCSPISGHKSVSWYQQVLGQGPQFIFQYYEKEERGRGNFPDRFSARQFPNYSSELNVNALLLGDSALYLCASSLEAGTNQPQHFGDGTRLSIL.

The J gene is TRBJ2-1, the V gene TRBV7-2; D perhaps matches TRBD2 (6 bases). The V and J ends lost 4 bases and 7 bases respectively, with 20 bases between them. In germline, CDR1 is SGHTA, CDR2 FQGNSA. This CDR3 region has 16 residues. The DNA for the CDR3 is TGTGCCAGCAGCTCCGACCGGGCCCGTGCGGGGAATGAGCAGTTCTTC. Encoded protein: CASSSDRARAGNEQFF.

The chain has TRBV6-4 and TRBJ1-5; D may be TRBD1 (5 bases). CDR1 is MRHNA and CDR2 is SNTAGT in the germline V gene. CDR3 length equals 17 residues. With 8 bases removed from V and 0 bases from J, the gap between germline ends came to 20 bases. The CDR3, as DNA: TGTGCCAGCGTGGGGGGACCGGAGACAAATAGCAATCAGCCCCAGCATTTT. Translating it yields CASVGGPETNSNQPQHF.

The chain couples TRBV25-1 to TRBJ2-5; TRBD1 aligns across 7 bases. The DNA end favors TRBJ2-7, so the J call may be wrong. The CDR3 spans 16 residues. Germline CDR1 MGHDK, CDR2 SYGVNS. The CDR3 protein is CASSDRDKGARYEQYF. As DNA, the CDR3 is TGTGCCAGCAGTGACCGCGACAAGGGGGCGCGGTACGAGCAGTACTTC.

This clone was observed a handful of times. CDR3 nucleotide sequence: TGTGCCAGCAGTCAGACAGCCAATGGGCGAAATGAGCAGTTCTTC. Translated, it gives CASSQTANGRNEQFF. The V and J genes are TRBV27 and TRBJ2-1; tentative D call: TRBD1 (5 bases). The V gene lost 5 bases and the J gene lost 7 bases, with 18 bases spanning the gap. Germline CDR1 MNHEY, CDR2 SMNVEV (reference sequence). CDR3 length: 15 amino acids.

The chain joins TRBV29-1 to TRBJ2-5; 8 positions match TRBD2. Germline V gene lookup returns CDR1 SQVTM and CDR2 ANQGSEA. The length of the CDR3 is 16 residues. Trimming removed 0 bases from V and 5 bases from J; junction bases left unmatched: 11. The CDR3 here is CSVEDPLAAWGETQYF. CDR3 DNA sequence: TGCAGCGTTGAAGATCCACTAGCGGCTTGGGGGGAGACCCAGTACTTC.

The rearrangement joins TRBV14 to TRBJ2-7; D gene ambiguous. Germline V lookup: CDR1 SGHDN, CDR2 FVKESK. CDR3 length: 14 amino acids. The V gene lost 1 base and the J gene lost 4 bases, with 11 bases spanning the gap. Written as DNA, the CDR3 is TGTGCCAGCAGCCAAGTAGCCGGTTCATACGAGCAGTACTTC. Translating gives CASSQVAGSYEQYF.

The rearrangement uses TRBV7-2 and TRBJ1-4, with D maybe TRBD1 (6 bases). The CDR3 spans 16 residues. Deletions cut 2 bases from V and 8 bases from J, with 18 bases between. The V gene's germline CDR1 is SGHTA and CDR2 FQGNSA. CDR3 nucleotides: TGTGCCAGCAGCTTAAATTCCGGGGGGCTGGGAGAAAAACTGTTTTTT. Amino acid sequence: CASSLNSGGLGEKLFF.

The chain joins TRBV7-3 to TRBJ2-1; a possible D gene is TRBD1 (9 bases). The ends were cut back, 1 base at V and 10 bases at J, with 26 bases in the middle. The CDR3 contains 18 residues. Germline-derived CDR1 and CDR2 are SGHTA and FQGTGA. In DNA form, the CDR3 reads TGTGCCAGCAGCTTAAAGGTCCGGGGGGGGACAGGGTCTGGGGAGCAGTTCTTC. This codes for CASSLKVRGGTGSGEQFF.

The chain employs TRBV7-2 and TRBJ2-5; D gene uncertain. CDR1 SGHTA and CDR2 FQGNSA come from the germline V gene. V shed 3 bases and J shed 5 bases, with 10 bases lying between them. The CDR3 loop spans 13 amino acids. CDR3 nucleotide sequence: TGTGCCAGCAGCTTGAACAAAGCGGAGACCCAGTACTTC. Translated, it gives CASSLNKAETQYF.

The rearrangement links TRBV14 to TRBJ1-1; D gene uncertain. This CDR3 has 14 residues. Per the germline V gene, CDR1 is SGHDN and CDR2 is FVKESK. V was clipped by 4 bases and J by 4 bases, with 13 bases between them. CDR3 DNA sequence: TGTGCCAGCAGCCGCTACTTGACTTTCACTGAAGCTTTCTTT. Protein sequence: CASSRYLTFTEAFF.